The clone carrying this TCR beta chain was counted once. Its antigen is not known. This sample is part of a study of T cells in Graves' hyperthyroidism and ophthalmopathy. Overall study results and limits: Onset of ophthalmopathy came a median about 6.5 months after the model predicted it. Peripheral blood also featured most of the thyroid clonotypes expanded above 0.001.

Used for diagnoses were clinical symptoms, serum thyroxine and TRAb, thyroid ultrasound and orbital computed tomography. The authors took PBMCs from over 8.5 ml fresh peripheral blood. TCR beta CDR3 regions were amplified from RNA transcripts. A set of HTBI primers served as the primers for a first-round RT-PCR of the TCR CDR3. TCRdb used MiXCR to reprocess the multiplex PCR reads, holding one entry per CDR3 protein. The top ten hold about 31% of the sample, which has around 500,000 distinct CDR3 sequences, 15% to 20% seen once. The CDR3 length is 13 residues. The J segment lost 15 bases and the V segment lost 4 bases, leaving 8 bases of the junction unmatched. CDR1 and CDR2 (germline): SGHNT, YENEEA.

J is TRBJ2-1 and V is TRBV11-3; 11 bases fit TRBD2. Specimen: blood. The sequence was obtained from a woman aged 25 to 45 with Graves' ophthalmopathy. The CDR3 nucleotides are TGTGCCAGCAGCTCCTTTAGCGGGAGGGGGCTGTTCTTC. This sequence encodes CASSSFSGRGLFF.